This entry describes one T cell receptor (beta chain). This entry is derived from a study of T cell clusters in autoimmune cytopenias. One tube held mixed TRB-A and TRB-B primer pools for touch-down PCR. TCRdb reprocessed the multiplex PCR reads and stores each CDR3 protein as one record, lacking DNA. This listing includes about 4,500 distinct CDR3 sequences. Roughly 38,000 genome equivalents of blood DNA were amplified for TRB. The CDR3 length is 13 residues. Germline V CDR1 and CDR2: SEHNR, FQNEAQ (reference sequence). These data were also reused for a study on T cell repertoires in aging, cancer and after chemotherapy. In that study: In healthy donors, age-related TCR diversity loss mainly reflected lost richness.

The receptor's source is a human donor in good health. Sequenced sample: peripheral blood. The chain uses TRBV7-9 and TRBJ1-1. The CDR3 loop reads CASSFLMNTEAFF.